A single sample gave rise to the 29 T cell receptor beta chains below, sequenced in a study of sequential checkpoint blockade in melanoma. The repertoire was sequenced with immunoSEQ multiplex PCR; TCRdb's copy has only in-frame clones and lacks some. The sample consists of some 11,000 clones, under 85% of them appearing once. Treatment defined: randomized to nivolumab then ipilimumab (arm A) or the reverse (arm B). This specimen was CD8+ T cells sorted from blood (inferred from file names), taken from a patient given nivolumab and ipilimumab in sequence. These receptors all come from a human donor with melanoma.

This chain links TRBV7-8 with TRBJ2-1; D might be TRBD2 (5 bases). The CDR3 is 15 residues long. Trimming removed 5 bases from V and 9 bases from J, with 20 bases in between. Germline CDR1 and CDR2: SGHVS and FQNEAQ. CDR3 region: CASSPRVGLNGEQFF. DNA for the CDR3: TGTGCCAGCAGCCCGAGGGTAGGGTTAAATGGTGAGCAGTTCTTC.

This clone appeared a single time. The V gene is TRBV7-3, the J gene TRBJ2-2; perhaps TRBD2 as D (6 bases). CDR3 size: 13 residues. Germline CDR1 and CDR2: SGHTA and FQGTGA. Deletions cut 3 bases from V and 5 bases from J, with 7 bases between. The CDR3 spells CASSFGGTGELFF. CDR3 sequence (DNA): TGTGCCAGCAGCTTTGGGGGGACCGGGGAGCTGTTTTTT.

The rearrangement links TRBV28 to TRBJ1-6; D is ambiguous. Looked up from germline, CDR1 is MDHEN and CDR2 is SYDVKM. Between the trimmed V and J ends, which lost 4 bases and 0 bases, there was a span of 10 bases. The CDR3 covers 16 residues. CDR3 amino acids: CASSSLPSSYNSPLHF. The CDR3 DNA is TGTGCCAGCAGTTCTCTACCTAGCTCCTATAATTCACCCCTCCACTTT.

V is TRBV5-1 and J is TRBJ2-1, with D perhaps TRBD2 (5 bases). CDR3 length: 16 residues. CDR1 is SGHRS and CDR2 is YFSETQ in the germline V gene. V lost 0 bases, J lost 8 bases, and 18 bases lay in between. CDR3 nucleotides: TGCGCCAGCAGCTTGGAGGGTAGCGCGCTACCGGATGAGCAGTTCTTC. Its protein product is CASSLEGSALPDEQFF.

The V gene is TRBV6-6, the J gene TRBJ1-5; 8 positions agree with TRBD1. Unmatched junction bases numbered 6, after V lost 8 bases and J lost 3 bases. The CDR3 spans 14 residues. Germline V gives CDR1 MNHNY, CDR2 SVGAGI (reference sequence). The CDR3 nucleotides read TGTGCCAGCGAGGACAGGGACTACAATCAGCCCCAGCATTTT. Its protein product is CASEDRDYNQPQHF.

This clone was observed once. The chain couples TRBV6-5 to TRBJ2-7; 10 bases align to TRBD1. Germline CDR1 MNHEY, CDR2 SVGAGI. There are 15 residues in the CDR3. The ends lost 2 bases at V and 2 bases at J; junction bases unmatched: 3. The CDR3 loop reads CASSYETGGPYEQYF. As DNA, the CDR3 is TGTGCCAGCAGTTACGAGACAGGGGGCCCCTACGAGCAGTACTTC.

The chain links TRBV6-1 to TRBJ2-3, with 9 bases matching TRBD2. This CDR3 is 16 amino acids long. Germline CDR1 and CDR2: MNHNS and SASEGT. Losses at the gene ends were 2 bases for V and 3 bases for J; bases not matched to a gene: 6. The CDR3 protein is CASSELRGGLTDTQYF. CDR3 bases: TGTGCCAGCAGTGAATTGCGGGGGGGTTTGACAGATACGCAGTATTTT.

This clone was observed once. The chain recombines TRBV15 with TRBJ2-1, with 7 bases that match TRBD2. Germline loops: CDR1 LNHNV, CDR2 YYDKDF (reference sequence). With 5 bases clipped from V and 8 bases from J, the junction kept 15 bases outside the gene matches. This CDR3 is built from 16 residues. CDR3 amino acids: CATSAYGGVASDEQFF. The CDR3 bases are TGTGCCACCAGCGCCTATGGGGGGGTAGCTAGCGATGAGCAGTTCTTC.

This clone was seen more than once but under ten times. The V call is TRBV7-9, the J call TRBJ1-1; 7 bases are a match to TRBD1. With V trimmed by 1 base and J by 4 bases, 6 bases remained unmatched. Germline values: CDR1 SEHNR, CDR2 FQNEAQ (reference sequence). The CDR3 consists of 15 residues. The chain's CDR3 is CASSLGVQGITEAFF. The CDR3 DNA reads as TGTGCCAGCAGCTTAGGGGTACAGGGGATCACTGAAGCTTTCTTT.

This chain joins TRBV19 and TRBJ1-1, with 7 bases identical to TRBD1. The CDR3 consists of 15 residues. The ends lost 7 bases at V and 5 bases at J; junction bases unmatched: 13. CDR1 LNHDA and CDR2 SQIVND come from the germline V gene (reference sequence). CDR3 amino acids: CASTLGVGGVTEAFF. DNA for the CDR3: TGTGCCAGTACCCTAGGGGTAGGGGGCGTGACTGAAGCTTTCTTT.

V is TRBV10-3 and J is TRBJ2-1; 9 nucleotides match TRBD1. From germline, CDR1 is ENHRY and CDR2 SYGVKD. This CDR3 region has 16 residues. V was pared by 7 bases and J by 5 bases, with 12 bases of the junction left unmatched. The CDR3 loop reads CAITLAGTGRNNEQFF. The CDR3 DNA follows: TGTGCCATCACCCTGGCCGGGACAGGGAGAAACAATGAGCAGTTCTTC.

The chain carries TRBV2 and TRBJ1-2; D might be TRBD1 (5 bases). There are 14 residues in the CDR3. Trimming took 9 bases from V and 6 from J, leaving 20 bases between them. Germline loops: CDR1 SNHLY, CDR2 FYNNEI. DNA of the CDR3: TGTGCCAGAAACGTCAAAAGGGGCATGGATGGCTACACCTTC. Its protein product is CARNVKRGMDGYTF.

The chain combines TRBV28 with TRBJ2-7; 14 nucleotides line up with TRBD2. J gave up 2 bases and V 7 bases, and 10 bases lay outside the gene matches. The CDR3 consists of 17 residues. The germline CDR1 and CDR2 sequences are MDHEN and SYDVKM. This CDR3 is CASTPGLAGASTYEQYF. CDR3 DNA sequence: TGTGCCAGCACTCCGGGACTAGCGGGAGCAAGTACCTACGAGCAGTACTTC.

CDR3 amino acids: CASSPRTSGIETQYF. CDR3 DNA sequence: TGTGCCAGTAGTCCTCGGACTAGCGGGATTGAGACCCAGTACTTC. The chain employs TRBV19 and TRBJ2-5; the match to TRBD2 covers 12 bases. This CDR3 contains 15 residues. Germline V CDR1 and CDR2: LNHDA, SQIVND (reference sequence). With V trimmed by 5 bases and J by 5 bases, 6 bases remained unmatched.

This sequence joins TRBV11-3 and TRBJ1-2; TRBD1 agrees at 7 bases. Trimming at V came to 5 bases and at J to 0 bases, leaving 6 bases not matched to a gene. This CDR3 comprises 15 residues. Germline values: CDR1 SGHNT, CDR2 YENEEA. The CDR3 sequence: CASSLGQFSNYGYTF. DNA of the CDR3: TGTGCCAGCAGCCTGGGACAGTTTTCTAACTATGGCTACACCTTC.

The gene calls are TRBV5-1 and TRBJ1-6; tentatively, D is TRBD1 (6 bases). This CDR3 spans 19 amino acids. Germline values: CDR1 SGHRS, CDR2 YFSETQ. V was trimmed by 0 bases and J by 8 bases, leaving 24 bases between them. The CDR3 DNA reads as TGCGCCAGCAGCTTGGACACAGGGAAACGTGACCCACTCGATTCACCCCTCCACTTT. Amino acid sequence: CASSLDTGKRDPLDSPLHF.

V is TRBV18 and J is TRBJ2-2, with no clear D. Trimming took off 6 bases at V and 5 bases at J, with 7 bases between the two ends. The V gene's germline CDR1 is KGHSH and CDR2 LQKENI. The CDR3 is 12 residues long. The DNA of the CDR3 is TGTGCCAGCTCCGTACGGACCGGGGAGCTGTTTTTT. Translated, it gives CASSVRTGELFF.

The table lists this clone with a few counts. At one end, the junction sequence differs from germline, possibly due to a read error. In DNA, the CDR3 is TGTGCTAGCAGCTTTGGACTAGGGGTTGACAATGAGCAGTTCTTC. Its translation is CASSFGLGVDNEQFF. This chain links TRBV7-7 with TRBJ2-1, with 7 positions matching TRBD2. There are 15 residues in the CDR3. Germline V CDR1 and CDR2: SSHAT, FNYEAQ (reference sequence).

This sequence joins TRBV2 and TRBJ1-4; 9 bases map to TRBD1. This CDR3 spans 15 amino acids. CDR1 and CDR2 (germline): SNHLY, FYNNEI. Trimming removed 3 bases from V and 7 bases from J; junction bases left unmatched: 6. The CDR3 DNA reads as TGTGCCAGCAGTGACGGGGACAGGGCGACTGAAAAACTGTTTTTT. Its translation is CASSDGDRATEKLFF.

The rearrangement joins TRBV25-1 to TRBJ1-6, with D unclear. Germline V gene lookup returns CDR1 MGHDK and CDR2 SYGVNS. This CDR3 is 17 amino acids long. Trimming pared 1 base from V and 0 bases from J, leaving 10 bases between. The CDR3 DNA reads TGTGCCAGCAGTGAATTTCCACAGAGCTCCTATAATTCACCCCTCCACTTT. Protein product: CASSEFPQSSYNSPLHF.

The V and J genes are TRBV6-6 and TRBJ2-5; D uncertain. V was shortened by 2 bases and J by 3 bases, with 7 bases between the two germline ends. Germline-derived CDR1 and CDR2 are MNHNY and SVGAGI (reference sequence). The CDR3 has 13 amino acids. The CDR3 is CASSYDWEETQYF. CDR3 bases: TGTGCCAGCAGTTACGACTGGGAAGAGACCCAGTACTTC.

V and J are TRBV6-4 and TRBJ2-1; 8 positions agree with TRBD2. The CDR3 runs 13 residues. Germline assignment: CDR1 MRHNA and CDR2 SNTAGT. V was clipped by 4 bases and J by 5 bases; unmatched bases: 1. The DNA of the CDR3 is TGTGCCAGCAGTGCGGGGGGGCACAATGAGCAGTTCTTC. Protein product: CASSAGGHNEQFF.

The chain carries TRBV28 and TRBJ2-3, with TRBD1 matching 7 bases. The CDR3 is 16 residues long. Germline values: CDR1 MDHEN, CDR2 SYDVKM. J lost 2 bases, V lost 4 bases, and 9 bases had no gene match. CDR3 sequence: CASSSGTAQFTDTQYF. The CDR3 DNA follows: TGTGCCAGCAGTTCCGGGACAGCGCAATTCACAGATACGCAGTATTTT. The whole variable domain, filled in from reference TRBV28 and TRBJ2-3, reads DVKVTQSSRYLVKRTGEKVFLECVQDMDHENMFWYRQDPGLGLRLIYFSYDVKMKEKGDIPEGYSVSREKKERFSLILESASTNQTSMYLCASSSGTAQFTDTQYFGPGTRLTVL.

J is TRBJ1-2 and V is TRBV19, with D possibly being TRBD1 (5 bases). The germline V and J ends were trimmed by 6 bases and 8 bases, with 19 bases remaining between them. The CDR3 is 14 residues long. Looked up from germline, CDR1 is LNHDA and CDR2 is SQIVND (reference sequence). In DNA form, the CDR3 reads TGTGCCAGTAGCCCCCGCTGGACAACGGAGGGCTACACCTTC. Translated: CASSPRWTTEGYTF.

This chain links TRBV6-6 with TRBJ2-1; 12 bases are a match to TRBD2. This CDR3 comprises 15 residues. The V gene's germline CDR1 is MNHNY and CDR2 SVGAGI (reference sequence). V lost 0 bases to trimming and J lost 8 bases; unmatched junction nucleotides: 2. CDR3 residues: CASSYSTSGSYEQFF. The CDR3 nucleotides read TGTGCCAGCAGTTACTCGACTAGCGGGAGTTATGAGCAGTTCTTC.

J is TRBJ2-1 and V is TRBV5-1, with D unresolved. Germline assignment: CDR1 SGHRS and CDR2 YFSETQ. This CDR3 is 12 amino acids long. V dropped 1 base and J dropped 8 bases, with 7 bases sitting between them. The CDR3 bases are TGCGCCAGCAGCTTGACAGTTGATGAGCAGTTCTTC. As protein: CASSLTVDEQFF.

The chain joins TRBV29-1 to TRBJ2-1, with TRBD2 matching over 13 bases. J gave up 13 bases and V 3 bases, and 9 bases lay outside the gene matches. Germline V gene data show CDR1 as SQVTM and CDR2 as ANQGSEA. This CDR3 spans 14 amino acids. CDR3 region: CSVDGTSGIVAQFF. As DNA, the CDR3 is TGCAGCGTTGACGGGACTAGCGGGATTGTAGCCCAGTTCTTC.

The rearrangement uses TRBV10-2 and TRBJ1-5; a weak D match, TRBD1 (5 bases). V was pared by 7 bases and J by 0 bases, with 13 bases between. In germline, CDR1 is WSHSY, CDR2 SAAADI. The CDR3 is made up of 15 amino acids. The CDR3 DNA follows: TGCGCCAGCAAAGCGGGACTCAATAGCAATCAGCCCCAGCATTTT. Encoded protein: CASKAGLNSNQPQHF.

This sequence joins TRBV27 and TRBJ2-1; 9 bases line up with TRBD2. The ends lost 5 bases at V and 6 bases at J; junction bases unmatched: 8. The CDR3 sequence is 15 residues long. CDR1 is MNHEY, CDR2 SMNVEV, per germline (reference sequence). The CDR3 here is CASSLAGNPLNEQFF. The CDR3 bases are TGTGCCAGCAGTCTAGCGGGGAACCCCCTCAATGAGCAGTTCTTC.